This TCR beta chain was observed in a study of cytomegalovirus exposure and HLA in healthy donors. PCR employed 60 Vbeta and 13 Jbeta primers. Only in-frame clones appear in the TCRdb table, and some are missing; sequencing was by immunoSEQ multiplex PCR. The data contain more than 95,000 clones, roughly 76% of them singletons. Notes on the study in general: By a later analysis, the bulk of CMV-associated TCR beta chains appeared HLA-restricted.

The ends were cut back, 6 bases at V and 2 bases at J, with 14 bases in the middle. CDR3 size: 14 residues. CDR1 and CDR2 from the germline V gene are SQVTM and ANQGSEA. This clone appeared a few times. Its specificity is unknown. The receptor was isolated from a woman aged 60-75 years in good health and CMV-seropositive. Sequencing was done on a sample of PBMCs. The V and J genes are TRBV29-1 and TRBJ2-1, with D maybe TRBD1 (6 bases). The CDR3 is CSVARGGPYNEQFF. The CDR3 nucleotides are TGCAGCGTCGCCAGGGGCGGACCCTACAATGAGCAGTTCTTC.